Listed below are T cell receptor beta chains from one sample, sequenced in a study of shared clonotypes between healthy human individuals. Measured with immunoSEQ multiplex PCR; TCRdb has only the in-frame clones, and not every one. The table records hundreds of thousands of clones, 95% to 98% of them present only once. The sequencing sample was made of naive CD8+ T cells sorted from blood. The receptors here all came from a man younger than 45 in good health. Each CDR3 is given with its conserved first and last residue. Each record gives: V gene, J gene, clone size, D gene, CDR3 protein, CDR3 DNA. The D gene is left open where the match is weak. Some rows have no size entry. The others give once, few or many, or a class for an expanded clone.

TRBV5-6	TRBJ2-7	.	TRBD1	CASSLPKTDRSSYEQYF	TGTGCCAGCAGCTTGCCGAAAACGGACAGGAGCTCCTACGAGCAGTACTTC
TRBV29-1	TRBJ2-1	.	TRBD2	CSVEDPKREGLEQFF	TGCAGCGTTGAAGACCCTAAGCGGGAGGGCCTTGAGCAGTTCTTC
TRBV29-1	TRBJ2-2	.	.	CSAMRGFGTGELFF	TGCAGCGCCATGCGGGGCTTCGGAACCGGGGAGCTGTTTTTT
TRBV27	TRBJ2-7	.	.	CASGVKLAGGTYEQYF	TGTGCCAGCGGGGTTAAATTAGCAGGAGGGACCTACGAGCAGTACTTC
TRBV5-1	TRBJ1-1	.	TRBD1	CASSAGTAENTEAFF	TGCGCCAGCAGCGCGGGGACAGCGGAAAACACTGAAGCTTTCTTT
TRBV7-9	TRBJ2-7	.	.	CASSLLTSGYEQYF	TGTGCCAGCAGCTTATTAACGTCAGGGTACGAGCAGTACTTC
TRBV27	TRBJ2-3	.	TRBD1	CASSITGTGFSDTQYF	TGTGCCAGCAGTATAACCGGGACAGGGTTTTCAGATACGCAGTATTTT
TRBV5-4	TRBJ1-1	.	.	CASSLAEGTQAFF	TGTGCCAGCAGCTTGGCCGAGGGGACCCAAGCTTTCTTT
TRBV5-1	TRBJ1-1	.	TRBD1	CASSLGQGLTEAFF	TGCGCCAGCAGTCTGGGACAGGGTTTAACTGAAGCTTTCTTT
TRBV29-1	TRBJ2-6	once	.	CSVGTSGANVLTF	TGCAGCGTTGGGACCTCTGGGGCCAACGTCCTGACTTTC
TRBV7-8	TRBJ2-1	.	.	CASSIGSGTPPYNEQFF	TGTGCCAGCAGCATTGGAAGCGGGACACCGCCCTACAATGAGCAGTTCTTC
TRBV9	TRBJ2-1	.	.	CASSVGGSDEQFF	TGTGCCAGCAGCGTAGGGGGGTCCGATGAGCAGTTCTTC
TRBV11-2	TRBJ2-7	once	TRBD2	CASSSEGLAGVWGYEQYF	TGTGCCAGCAGTTCTGAGGGGCTAGCGGGAGTATGGGGCTACGAGCAGTACTTC
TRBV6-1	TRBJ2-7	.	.	CASSEEGEGQIYYEQYF	TGTGCCAGCAGTGAAGAGGGGGAAGGACAGATATACTACGAGCAGTACTTC
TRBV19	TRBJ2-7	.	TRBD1	CASSPGTDFSYEQYF	TGTGCCAGTAGTCCCGGGACAGATTTCTCCTACGAGCAGTACTTC
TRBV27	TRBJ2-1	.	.	CASSLGNEQFF	TGTGCCAGCAGTTTAGGCAATGAGCAGTTCTTC
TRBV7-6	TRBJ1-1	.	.	CASSPKLKGNTEAFF	TGTGCCAGCAGCCCGAAGCTAAAGGGAAACACTGAAGCTTTCTTT
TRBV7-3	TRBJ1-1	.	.	CASSLRRGDEAFF	TGTGCCAGCAGCCTGAGGAGGGGTGACGAAGCTTTCTTT
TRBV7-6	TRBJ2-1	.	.	CASSSNRDTGSYNEQFF	TGTGCCAGCAGCTCAAATCGGGACACCGGTTCCTACAATGAGCAGTTCTTC
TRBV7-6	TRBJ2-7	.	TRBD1	CASSLGGQVLSYEQYF	TGTGCCAGCAGCTTAGGCGGACAGGTTCTCTCCTACGAGCAGTACTTC
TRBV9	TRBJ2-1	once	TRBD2	CASSVGSGRRTYNEQFF	TGTGCCAGCAGCGTAGGTAGCGGGAGACGGACCTACAATGAGCAGTTCTTC
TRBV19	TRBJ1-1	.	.	CASSIGRNTEAFF	TGTGCCAGTAGTATCGGGAGGAACACTGAAGCTTTCTTT
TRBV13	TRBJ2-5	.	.	CASSSDVRGGETQYF	TGTGCCAGCAGCTCCGACGTTCGAGGAGGGGAGACCCAGTACTTC
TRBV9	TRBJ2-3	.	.	CASSPRPQYF	TGTGCCAGCAGCCCCCGCCCGCAGTATTTT
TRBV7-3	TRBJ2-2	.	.	CASSLGSSGSTGELFF	TGTGCCAGCAGCTTGGGTTCCTCAGGGAGCACCGGGGAGCTGTTTTTT
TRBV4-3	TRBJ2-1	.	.	CASSTSLGMVNEQFF	TGCGCCAGCAGCACAAGTTTAGGCATGGTCAATGAGCAGTTCTTC
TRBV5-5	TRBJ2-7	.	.	CASSLSRGGAYEQYF	TGTGCCAGCAGCTTGTCCAGGGGGGGTGCCTACGAGCAGTACTTC
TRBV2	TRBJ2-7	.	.	CASSEGPSSYEQYF	TGTGCCAGCAGTGAGGGGCCGAGCTCCTACGAGCAGTACTTC
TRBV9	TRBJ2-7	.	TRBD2	CASQSGSRGKQYF	TGTGCCAGCCAGAGCGGGAGTCGGGGAAAGCAGTACTTC
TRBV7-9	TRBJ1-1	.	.	CASSSGQLGNTEAFF	TGTGCCAGCAGCTCGGGACAACTGGGGAACACTGAAGCTTTCTTT
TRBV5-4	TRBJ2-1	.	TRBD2	CASSVEGLAGVSNEQFF	TGTGCCAGCAGCGTTGAAGGACTAGCGGGAGTGAGCAATGAGCAGTTCTTC
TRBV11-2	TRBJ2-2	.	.	CASSGAGRFTGELFF	TGTGCCAGCAGCGGGGCCGGGAGATTCACCGGGGAGCTGTTTTTT
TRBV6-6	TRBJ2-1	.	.	CASTNGQHNEQFF	TGTGCCAGCACTAATGGACAACACAATGAGCAGTTCTTC
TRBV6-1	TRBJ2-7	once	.	CASSEARGATTYEQYF	TGTGCCAGCAGTGAAGCCCGGGGTGCAACCACCTACGAGCAGTACTTC
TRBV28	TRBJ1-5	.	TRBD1	CASSLVGQGLHSNQPQHF	TGTGCCAGCAGTCTCGTCGGACAGGGCTTGCATAGCAATCAGCCCCAGCATTTT
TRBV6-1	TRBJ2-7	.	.	CASSEYGGSYEQYF	TGTGCCAGCAGTGAATATGGGGGGAGCTACGAGCAGTACTTC
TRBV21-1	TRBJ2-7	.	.	CASSKVSPGTSGRAPAEQYF	TGTGCCAGCAGCAAAGTTTCTCCCGGGACTAGCGGGAGGGCCCCTGCCGAGCAGTACTTC
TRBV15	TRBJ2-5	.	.	CATSRDPVVGPLYQETQYF	TGTGCCACCAGCAGAGACCCGGTGGTCGGGCCCCTGTACCAAGAGACCCAGTACTTC
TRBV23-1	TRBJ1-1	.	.	CASSPSPDLEAFF	TGCGCCAGCAGTCCCTCACCCGACCTTGAAGCTTTCTTT
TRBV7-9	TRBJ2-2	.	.	CASEKQGSFLLGELFF	TGTGCCAGCGAGAAACAGGGCTCTTTTCTTCTGGGGGAGCTGTTTTTT
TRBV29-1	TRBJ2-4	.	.	CSVEVAVEPNIQYF	TGCAGCGTTGAGGTAGCGGTGGAACCAAACATTCAGTACTTC
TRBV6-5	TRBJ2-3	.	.	CASSYSPVGPDTQYF	TGTGCCAGCAGTTACTCCCCCGTAGGACCAGATACGCAGTATTTT
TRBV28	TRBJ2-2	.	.	CASSFGGSGELFF	TGTGCCAGCAGTTTTGGAGGGAGCGGGGAGCTGTTTTTT
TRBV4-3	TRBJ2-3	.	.	CASSQEAGRSTDTQYF	TGCGCCAGCAGCCAAGAAGCCGGGAGAAGCACAGATACGCAGTATTTT
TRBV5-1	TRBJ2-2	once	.	CASSRDISGTGELFF	TGCGCCAGCAGCAGGGACATTTCTGGCACCGGGGAGCTGTTTTTT
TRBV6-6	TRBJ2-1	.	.	CASSYMGPPVWFF	TGTGCCAGCAGTTACATGGGTCCCCCCGTATGGTTCTTC
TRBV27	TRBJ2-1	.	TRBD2	CASRGLASAYNEQFF	TGTGCCAGCAGGGGACTAGCGAGCGCCTACAATGAGCAGTTCTTC
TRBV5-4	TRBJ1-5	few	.	CASSLLGQPQHF	TGTGCCAGCAGCCTTCTGGGTCAGCCCCAGCATTTT
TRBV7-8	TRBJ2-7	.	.	CASSGDYTSTYEQYF	TGTGCCAGCAGCGGGGATTATACGAGTACCTACGAGCAGTACTTC
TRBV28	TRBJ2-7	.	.	CASSLGIWGYEQYF	TGTGCCAGCAGTTTGGGGATCTGGGGATACGAGCAGTACTTC
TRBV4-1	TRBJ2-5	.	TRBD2	CASSQGLAGVETQYF	TGCGCCAGCAGCCAAGGACTAGCGGGAGTAGAGACCCAGTACTTC
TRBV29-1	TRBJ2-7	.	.	CSVEGTTYEQYF	TGCAGCGTTGAAGGGACAACCTACGAGCAGTACTTC
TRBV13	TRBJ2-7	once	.	CASSLGQPIPYEQYF	TGTGCCAGCAGCTTAGGACAGCCGATCCCCTACGAGCAGTACTTC
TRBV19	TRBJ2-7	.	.	CASSRDWDYEQYF	TGTGCCAGTAGTCGGGACTGGGACTACGAGCAGTACTTC
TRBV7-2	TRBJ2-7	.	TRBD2	CASSLVLAGKYEQYF	TGTGCCAGCAGCTTAGTACTAGCGGGAAAGTACGAGCAGTACTTC
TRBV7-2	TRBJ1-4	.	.	CASSPWEGDEKLFF	TGTGCCAGCAGCCCATGGGAAGGGGATGAAAAACTGTTTTTT
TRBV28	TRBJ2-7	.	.	CASGTSNYEQYF	TGTGCCAGCGGGACTTCTAACTACGAGCAGTACTTC